This TCR beta chain stems from a study of beta chain features in type 1 diabetes. Study-wide points: Shortening of TCRB CDR3s, moderate but significant, appeared in all four CD4+ subsets of Type 1 diabetes patients.

Sequenced material consisted of expressed TCRB transcripts (all of the isolated RNA was reverse transcribed). Clones were read by immunoSEQ multiplex PCR, and TCRdb kept only the in-frame ones, dropping some. The table shows 600,000 or so clones, with about 14% occurring only once. This clone was detected a few times. Its antigen is as yet unknown. The CDR3 consists of 15 residues. CDR1 is KGHSH and CDR2 is LQKENI in the germline V gene. The germline V and J ends were trimmed by 3 bases and 2 bases, with 11 bases remaining between them. This receptor was obtained from a man aged 18 to 29 with type 1 diabetes. The chain links TRBV18 to TRBJ1-5; D is uncertain. The sequenced sample was naive CD4+ T cells from blood. The CDR3 region has the DNA TGTGCCAGCTCACCGGGTATCGGGGGCAATCAGCCCCAGCATTTT. Residues: CASSPGIGGNQPQHF.